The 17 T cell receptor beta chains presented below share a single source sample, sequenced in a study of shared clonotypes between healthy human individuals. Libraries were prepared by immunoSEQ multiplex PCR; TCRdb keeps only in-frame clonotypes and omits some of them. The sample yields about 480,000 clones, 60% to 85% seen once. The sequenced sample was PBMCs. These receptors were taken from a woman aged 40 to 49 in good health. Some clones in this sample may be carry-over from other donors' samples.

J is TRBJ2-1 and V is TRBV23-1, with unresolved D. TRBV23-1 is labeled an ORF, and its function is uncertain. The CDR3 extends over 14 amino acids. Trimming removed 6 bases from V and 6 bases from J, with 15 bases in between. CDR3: CASSFFLGSNEQFF. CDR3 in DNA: TGCGCCAGCAGCTTTTTCCTTGGCAGCAATGAGCAGTTCTTC.

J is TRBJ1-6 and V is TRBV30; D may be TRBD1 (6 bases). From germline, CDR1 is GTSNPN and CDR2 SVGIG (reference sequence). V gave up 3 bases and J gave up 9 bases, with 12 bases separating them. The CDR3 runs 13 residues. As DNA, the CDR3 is TGTGCCTGGAGAGGGGGGCGCGGTTCACCCCTCCACTTT. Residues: CAWRGGRGSPLHF. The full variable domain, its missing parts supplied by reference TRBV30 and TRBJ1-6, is SQTIHQWPATLVQPVGSPLSLECTVEGTSNPNLYWYRQAAGRGLQLLFYSVGIGQISSEVPQNLSASRPQDRQFILSSKKLLLSDSGFYLCAWRGGRGSPLHFGNGTRLTVT.

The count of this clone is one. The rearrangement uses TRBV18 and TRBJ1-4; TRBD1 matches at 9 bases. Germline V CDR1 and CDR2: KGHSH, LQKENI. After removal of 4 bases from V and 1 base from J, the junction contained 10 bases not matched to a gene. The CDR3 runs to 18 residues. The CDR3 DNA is TGTGCCAGCTCACGGACAGGGGCCAGCTTTGGAACTAATGAAAAACTGTTTTTT. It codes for CASSRTGASFGTNEKLFF. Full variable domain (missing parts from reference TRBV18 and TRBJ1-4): NAGVMQNPRHLVRRRGQEARLRCSPMKGHSHVYWYRQLPEEGLKFMVYLQKENIIDESGMPKERFSAEFPKEGPSILRIQQVVRGDSAAYFCASSRTGASFGTNEKLFFGSGTQLSVL.

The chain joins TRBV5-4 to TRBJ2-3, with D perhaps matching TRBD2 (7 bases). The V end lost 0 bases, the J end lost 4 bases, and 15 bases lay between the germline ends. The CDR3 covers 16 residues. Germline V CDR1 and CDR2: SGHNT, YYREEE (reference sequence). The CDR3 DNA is TGTGCCAGCAGCTTGGGGGGGCTAGCGGACTCAGATACGCAGTATTTT. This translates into CASSLGGLADSDTQYF.

In nucleotides, the CDR3 is TGTGCCAGCAGCTTAAATTCCGCGAGCAATGAGCAGTTCTTC. The encoded protein is CASSLNSASNEQFF. This rearrangement joins TRBV7-3 to TRBJ2-1; D is unclear. The CDR3 runs 14 residues. Trimming shortened V by 1 base and J by 6 bases, and 10 bases separated the two germline ends. From germline, CDR1 is SGHTA and CDR2 FQGTGA.

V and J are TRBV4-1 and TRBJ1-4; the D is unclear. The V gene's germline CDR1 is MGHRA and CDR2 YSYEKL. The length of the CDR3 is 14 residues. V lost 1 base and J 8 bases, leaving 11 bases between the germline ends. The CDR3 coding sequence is TGCGCCAGCAGCCAAGGGGTTGCCATCGAAAAACTGTTTTTT. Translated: CASSQGVAIEKLFF.

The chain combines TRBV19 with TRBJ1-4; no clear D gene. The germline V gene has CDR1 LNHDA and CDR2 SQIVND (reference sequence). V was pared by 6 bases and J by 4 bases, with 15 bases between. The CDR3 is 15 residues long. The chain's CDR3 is CASRATGHFNEKLFF. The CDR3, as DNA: TGTGCCAGTAGGGCGACGGGCCATTTTAATGAAAAACTGTTTTTT. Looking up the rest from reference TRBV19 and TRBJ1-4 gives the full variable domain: DGGITQSPKYLFRKEGQNVTLSCEQNLNHDAMYWYRQDPGQGLRLIYYSQIVNDFQKGDIAEGYSVSREKKESFPLTVTSAQKNPTAFYLCASRATGHFNEKLFFGSGTQLSVL.

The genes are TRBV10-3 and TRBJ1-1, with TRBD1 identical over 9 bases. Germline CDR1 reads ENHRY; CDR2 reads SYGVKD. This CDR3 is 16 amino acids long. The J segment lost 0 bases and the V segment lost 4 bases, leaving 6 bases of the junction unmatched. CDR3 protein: CAISATGGAVNTEAFF. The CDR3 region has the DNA TGTGCCATCAGTGCAACAGGGGGCGCCGTGAACACTGAAGCTTTCTTT.

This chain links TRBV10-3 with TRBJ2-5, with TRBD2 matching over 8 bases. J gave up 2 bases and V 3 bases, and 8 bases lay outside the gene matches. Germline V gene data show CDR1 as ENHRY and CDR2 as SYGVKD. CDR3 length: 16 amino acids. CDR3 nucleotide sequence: TGTGCCATCAGTGACCGAGGGCGGGGGGCGCAAGAGACCCAGTACTTC. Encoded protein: CAISDRGRGAQETQYF.

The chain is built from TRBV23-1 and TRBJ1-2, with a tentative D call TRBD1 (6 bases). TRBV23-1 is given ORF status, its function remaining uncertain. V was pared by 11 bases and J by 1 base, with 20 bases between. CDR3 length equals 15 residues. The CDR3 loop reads CAGRSYRDSNYGYTF. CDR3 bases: TGCGCCGGACGATCTTACAGGGATAGTAACTATGGCTACACCTTC.

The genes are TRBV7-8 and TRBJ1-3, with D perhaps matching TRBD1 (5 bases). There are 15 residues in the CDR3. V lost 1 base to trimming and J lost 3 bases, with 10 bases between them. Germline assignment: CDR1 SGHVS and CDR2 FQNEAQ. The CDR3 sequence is CASSLGGADGNTIYF. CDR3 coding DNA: TGTGCCAGCAGCTTAGGGGGCGCGGATGGAAACACCATATATTTT.

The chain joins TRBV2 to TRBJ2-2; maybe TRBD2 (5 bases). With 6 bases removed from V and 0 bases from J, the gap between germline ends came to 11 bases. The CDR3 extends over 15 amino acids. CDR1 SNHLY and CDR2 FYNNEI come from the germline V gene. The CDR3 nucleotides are TGTGCCAGCAGCGAGACGGAGGCGAACACCGGGGAGCTGTTTTTT. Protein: CASSETEANTGELFF.

The CDR3 spells CASSFGAGGRTDTQYF. In DNA form, the CDR3 reads TGTGCCAGCAGCTTCGGAGCGGGGGGCCGGACAGATACGCAGTATTTT. This chain links TRBV7-2 with TRBJ2-3; TRBD2 matches at 9 bases. V dropped 3 bases and J dropped 3; count of bases not matched to a gene: 7. This CDR3 is built from 16 residues. Germline CDR1 is SGHTA and CDR2 is FQGNSA. Based on the CDR3 plus reference TRBV7-2 and TRBJ2-3, the full variable domain is GAGVSQSPSNKVTEKGKDVELRCDPISGHTALYWYRQSLGQGLEFLIYFQGNSAPDKSGLPSDRFSAERTGGSVSTLTIQRTQQEDSAVYLCASSFGAGGRTDTQYFGPGTRLTVL.

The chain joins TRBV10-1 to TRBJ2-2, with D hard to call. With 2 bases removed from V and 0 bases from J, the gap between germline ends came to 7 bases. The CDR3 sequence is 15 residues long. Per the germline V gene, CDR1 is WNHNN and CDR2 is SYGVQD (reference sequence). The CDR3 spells CASSESTANTGELFF. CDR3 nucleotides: TGCGCCAGCAGTGAGAGCACAGCGAACACCGGGGAGCTGTTTTTT.

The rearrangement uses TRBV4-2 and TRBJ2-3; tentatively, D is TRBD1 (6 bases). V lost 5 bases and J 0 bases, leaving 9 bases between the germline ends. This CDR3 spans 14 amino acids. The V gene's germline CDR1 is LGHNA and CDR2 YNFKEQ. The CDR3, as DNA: TGTGCCAGCAGCGGCACAGGGAGCACAGATACGCAGTATTTT. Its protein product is CASSGTGSTDTQYF.

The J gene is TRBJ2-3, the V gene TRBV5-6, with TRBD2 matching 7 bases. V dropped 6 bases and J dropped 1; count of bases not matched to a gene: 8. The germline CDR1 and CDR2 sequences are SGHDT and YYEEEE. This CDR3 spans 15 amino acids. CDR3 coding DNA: TGTGCCAGCACCCGGGGGGTCGGGGGCACAGATACGCAGTATTTT. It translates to CASTRGVGGTDTQYF. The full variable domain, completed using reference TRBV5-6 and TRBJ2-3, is DAGVTQSPTHLIKTRGQQVTLRCSPKSGHDTVSWYQQALGQGPQFIFQYYEEEERQRGNFPDRFSGHQFPNYSSELNVNALLLGDSALYLCASTRGVGGTDTQYFGPGTRLTVL.

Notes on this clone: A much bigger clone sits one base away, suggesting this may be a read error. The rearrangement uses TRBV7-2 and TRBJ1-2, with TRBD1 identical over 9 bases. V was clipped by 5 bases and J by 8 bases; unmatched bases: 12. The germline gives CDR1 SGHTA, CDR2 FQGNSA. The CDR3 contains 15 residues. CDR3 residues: CASSARTGVGTGYTF. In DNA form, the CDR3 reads TGTGCCAGCAGCGCGCGGACAGGGGTGGGGACGGGCTACACCTTC.